This T cell receptor (beta chain) was sequenced for a study of control samples from healthy donors and cancer patients. From germline, CDR1 is LGHDT and CDR2 YNNKEL (reference sequence). The CDR3 totals 16 residues. Unmatched junction bases numbered 19, after V lost 11 bases and J lost 6 bases. TCRdb keeps only in-frame clones here, not all; method: immunoSEQ multiplex PCR. The sample includes some 150,000 clones, about 94% of them seen just once. The specimen sequenced was PBMCs. The genes are TRBV3-1 (or the pseudogene TRBV3-2) and TRBJ2-7; 10 bases agree with TRBD1. This TCR was recovered from a man aged 55-75 years with colorectal cancer. The CDR3: CARTARGQGRLGEQYF. In nucleotides, the CDR3 is TGTGCCCGAACCGCTAGGGGACAGGGGAGACTTGGCGAGCAGTACTTC.